These 12 T cell receptor beta chains came from one sample sequenced in a study of radiation and T cells in renal cell carcinoma. Assay used: immunoSEQ multiplex PCR; TCRdb lists only in-frame clones, some missing. The table has around 80,000 clones, roughly 82% seen once; the top ten hold approximately 6.4%. Time point meaning: blood 2 weeks post-SBRT. The sample's treatment: 15 Gy SBRT to primary tumor, nephrectomy 4 weeks later. Sequenced here: blood, sampled from a patient whose treatment included radiotherapy and nephrectomy. The origin of the receptors is a man in his 60s with renal cell carcinoma.

The chain carries TRBV6-5 and TRBJ2-3; D is possibly TRBD1 or TRBD2 (6 bases each). The CDR3 length is 15 residues. V lost 6 bases and J 3 bases, leaving 16 bases between the germline ends. CDR1 is MNHEY, CDR2 SVGAGI, per germline. The CDR3 DNA sequence: TGTGCCAGCAGCCCACTCGAGGGGGGAACAGATACGCAGTATTTT. It translates to CASSPLEGGTDTQYF.

The V call is TRBV6-5, the J call TRBJ2-3; D possibly uses TRBD1 or TRBD2 (6 bases each). This CDR3 has 14 amino acids. V was shortened by 4 bases and J by 6 bases, with 14 bases between the two germline ends. CDR1 is MNHEY and CDR2 is SVGAGI in the germline V gene. CDR3 DNA sequence: TGTGCCAGCAGTTCCCAGGGGAGGCCCGATACGCAGTATTTT. Its protein product is CASSSQGRPDTQYF.

The chain is built from TRBV10-3 and TRBJ2-7; 12 bases fit TRBD2. The CDR3 is 16 amino acids. Per germline, CDR1 ENHRY and CDR2 SYGVKD. Trimming removed 4 bases from V and 6 bases from J; junction bases left unmatched: 10. CDR3 DNA sequence: TGTGCCATCAGTGGGGCCCGGACTAGCGGGACGGGCGAGCAGTACTTC. The encoded protein is CAISGARTSGTGEQYF.

The chain uses TRBV5-6 and TRBJ2-1; 7 positions match TRBD1. The germline V gene has CDR1 SGHDT and CDR2 YYEEEE. Trimming took 2 bases from V and 2 from J; bases not matched to a gene: 4. The CDR3 is 15 residues long. CDR3 amino acids: CASSFKGGAYNEQFF. The CDR3 coding sequence is TGTGCCAGCAGCTTCAAAGGGGGCGCCTACAATGAGCAGTTCTTC.

The rearrangement links TRBV6-6 to TRBJ2-7; the D gene is possibly TRBD2 (5 bases). CDR1 MNHNY and CDR2 SVGAGI come from the germline V gene (reference sequence). V was pared by 7 bases and J by 6 bases, with 16 bases between. The CDR3 extends over 13 amino acids. The CDR3 sequence is CASNVRGSGEQYF. The CDR3 DNA reads TGTGCCAGCAACGTTCGGGGTAGTGGCGAGCAGTACTTC.

This chain joins TRBV7-7 and TRBJ2-2; no clear D gene. The CDR3 runs to 18 residues. Trimming left V 5 bases short and J 1 base short, with 20 bases between. The V gene's germline CDR1 is SSHAT and CDR2 FNYEAQ (reference sequence). The CDR3 DNA follows: TGTGCCAGCAGCGAAGGGTCCGCCCAGCGCCAGAACACCGGGGAGCTGTTTTTT. Protein: CASSEGSAQRQNTGELFF. The full variable domain, with the rest looked up from reference TRBV7-7 and TRBJ2-2, is GAGVSQSPRYKVTKRGQDVTLRCDPISSHATLYWYQQALGQGPEFLTYFNYEAQPDKSGLPSDRFSAERPEGSISTLTIQRTEQRDSAMYRCASSEGSAQRQNTGELFFGEGSRLTVL.

Turning to this clone: The germline gene is not matched at one end of the junction; a read error may be the cause. The sample holds other DNA sequences that translate to the same CDR3. The chain combines TRBV9 with TRBJ2-7; 11 bases match TRBD1. The germline CDR1 and CDR2 sequences are SGDLS and YYNGEE. The CDR3 has 15 residues. CDR3 residues: CASSRDGQGANEQYF. As DNA, the CDR3 is TGTGCCAGCAGCCGAGACGGACAGGGGGCGAACGAGCAGTACTTT. Full variable domain (rest looked up from reference TRBV9 and TRBJ2-7): DSGVTQTPKHLITATGQRVTLRCSPRSGDLSVYWYQQSLDQGLQFLIQYYNGEERAKGNILERFSAQQFPDLHSELNLSSLELGDSALYFCASSRDGQGANEQYFGPGTRLTVT.

This rearrangement joins TRBV30 to TRBJ2-1; possibly TRBD1 or TRBD2 for D (5 bases each). Trimming left V 2 bases short and J 12 bases short, with 20 bases between. The V gene's germline CDR1 is GTSNPN and CDR2 SVGIG (reference sequence). The CDR3 contains 14 residues. CDR3 region: CAWSPSGASRRQFF. The CDR3 region has the DNA TGTGCCTGGAGTCCGTCCGGGGCATCAAGGAGGCAGTTCTTC.

V usage is TRBV9 and J usage is TRBJ2-3; 10 nucleotides line up with TRBD2. The junction had 3 bases not matched to a gene; V was cut back by 0 bases and J by 2 bases. The germline CDR1 and CDR2 sequences are SGDLS and YYNGEE. CDR3 size: 16 residues. CDR3 sequence (DNA): TGTGCCAGCAGCGTAGTTACTAGCGGGGACACAGATACGCAGTATTTT. It yields the protein CASSVVTSGDTDTQYF.

This chain connects TRBV7-3 to TRBJ2-5; tentative D call: TRBD2 (6 bases). Germline CDR1 and CDR2: SGHTA and FQGTGA. CDR3 length equals 14 residues. V shed 1 base and J shed 5 bases, with 11 bases lying between them. CDR3 DNA sequence: TGTGCCAGCAGCTTAATGTCGGGAGATGAGACCCAGTACTTC. Protein sequence: CASSLMSGDETQYF.

This clone was counted a few times. The chain joins TRBV9 to TRBJ1-1; D is uncertain. CDR1 SGDLS and CDR2 YYNGEE come from the germline V gene. This CDR3 has 16 amino acids. V lost 0 bases and J 1 base, leaving 13 bases between the germline ends. The CDR3 bases are TGTGCCAGCAGCGTAGGAGAAGGGATTGGGAACACTGAAGCTTTCTTT. Encoded protein: CASSVGEGIGNTEAFF.

The V gene is TRBV15, the J gene TRBJ2-5; either TRBD1 or TRBD2 may fit D (6 bases each). Germline-derived CDR1 and CDR2 are LNHNV and YYDKDF (reference sequence). Trimming took 0 bases from V and 5 from J, leaving 10 bases between them. The CDR3 runs 14 residues. The CDR3 bases are TGTGCCACCAGCAGAGATTTAGGGGGGGAGACCCAGTACTTC. Translation gives CATSRDLGGETQYF.